This is a list of T cell receptor beta chains from one sample in a study of graft-versus-host responses after intestinal transplantation. Only in-frame clones appear in the TCRdb table, and some are missing; sequencing was by immunoSEQ multiplex PCR. The sample holds about 54,000 clones, 75% to 95% seen once. The sequencing here drew on PBMCs, taken nearly 670 days after intestinal transplant. The receptor set was obtained from a human patient who received an intestinal transplant, so some T cells may come from the graft donor. Each CDR3 is given with its conserved first and last residue. Each record gives: clone size, J gene, D gene, V gene, CDR3 protein, CDR3 DNA. D genes are given only for firm matches. Where a row states a size, it is once, few, many or the class of an expanded clone; other rows omit it.

-,TRBJ2-2,-,TRBV6-5,CASKGGTGELFF,TGTGCCAGCAAAGGTGGAACCGGGGAGCTGTTTTTT
-,TRBJ2-2,-,TRBV7-9,CASNPPTNTGELFF,TGTGCCAGCAATCCGCCCACGAACACCGGGGAGCTGTTTTTT
-,TRBJ1-1,TRBD1,TRBV6-5,CAIRDREGNTEAFF,TGTGCCATCCGGGACAGGGAGGGGAACACTGAAGCTTTCTTT
-,TRBJ2-2,TRBD2,TRBV11-2,CASSRTSGEAGELFF,TGTGCCAGCAGCCGGACTAGCGGGGAAGCCGGGGAGCTGTTTTTT
-,TRBJ1-1,-,TRBV19,CASSMGSTEAFF,TGTGCCAGTAGTATGGGGTCGACTGAAGCTTTCTTT
-,TRBJ2-3,-,TRBV2,CASGWGARTDTQYF,TGTGCCAGCGGTTGGGGGGCGAGAACAGATACGCAGTATTTT
-,TRBJ2-5,TRBD2,TRBV27,CASRPQSLAGGPQETQYF,TGTGCCAGCAGGCCCCAGTCCTTAGCGGGGGGCCCCCAAGAGACCCAGTACTTC
-,TRBJ2-3,TRBD1,TRBV19,CATHRGRSNSDTQYF,TGTGCCACCCACAGGGGCAGGTCCAACTCAGATACGCAGTATTTT
-,TRBJ1-1,TRBD1,TRBV6-6,CASRLPTGGGTEAFF,TGTGCCAGCAGGCTACCTACAGGGGGGGGCACTGAAGCTTTCTTT
-,TRBJ1-5,-,TRBV18,CASSPDRQTEQRHF,TGTGCCAGCTCACCAGACAGGCAGACTGAACAGAGGCATTTT
-,TRBJ2-7,-,TRBV11-2,CASSLEPAASSYEQYF,TGTGCCAGCAGCTTAGAACCAGCGGCTAGCTCCTACGAGCAGTACTTC
-,TRBJ1-5,-,TRBV7-2,CASSFFGRAGNQPQHF,TGTGCCAGCAGCTTTTTTGGGAGGGCTGGCAATCAGCCCCAGCATTTT
-,TRBJ1-3,TRBD1,TRBV5-1,CASSYGQGLSGNTIYF,TGCGCCAGCAGCTACGGACAGGGTCTCTCTGGAAACACCATATATTTT
-,TRBJ2-2,TRBD1,TRBV5-1,CASSRTGSNTGELFF,TGCGCCAGCAGCAGGACAGGGTCGAACACCGGGGAGCTGTTTTTT
-,TRBJ1-2,-,TRBV6-1,CASSVDSNYGYTF,TGTGCCAGCAGTGTGGACTCTAACTATGGCTACACCTTC
once,TRBJ2-6,-,TRBV11-1,CASSLSGANVLTF,TGTGCCAGCAGCTTATCTGGGGCCAACGTCCTGACTTTC
-,TRBJ1-3,-,TRBV6-1,CASSDDWTSGNTIYF,TGTGCCAGCAGTGACGATTGGACCTCTGGAAACACCATATATTTT
-,TRBJ1-2,-,TRBV7-9,CASSLAVPGRNYGYTF,TGTGCCAGCAGCTTAGCAGTTCCGGGCAGGAACTATGGCTACACCTTC
-,TRBJ1-2,TRBD1,TRBV6-1,CASNDRGLTYYGYTF,TGTGCCAGCAACGACAGGGGGCTAACCTACTATGGCTACACCTTC
once,TRBJ1-1,-,TRBV7-3,CASSFRGNTEAFF,TGTGCCAGCAGCTTCAGAGGGAACACTGAAGCTTTCTTT
-,TRBJ1-2,-,TRBV4-2,CASSQVGQLDGYTF,TGTGCCAGCAGCCAAGTTGGACAGCTGGATGGCTACACCTTC
-,TRBJ2-7,TRBD2,TRBV11-3,CASSPGGAEQYF,TGTGCCAGCTCCCCGGGGGGGGCCGAGCAGTACTTC
-,TRBJ1-2,-,TRBV19,CASSLRRGLDYGYTF,TGTGCCAGTAGTTTACGCAGGGGCCTTGACTATGGCTACACCTTC
-,TRBJ2-1,TRBD2,TRBV7-8,CASSLGLAVHEQFF,TGTGCCAGCAGCTTAGGGCTAGCGGTACATGAGCAGTTCTTC
few,TRBJ1-1,-,TRBV12-5,CASGREGGEAFF,TGTGCTAGTGGACGAGAGGGCGGCGAAGCTTTCTTT
-,TRBJ1-5,-,TRBV6-5,CASSYSVLGGQPQHF,TGTGCCAGCAGTTACTCGGTGCTGGGGGGCCAGCCCCAGCATTTT
few,TRBJ1-1,-,TRBV5-1,CASSHRGLLNTEAFF,TGCGCCAGCTCCCACCGGGGGCTGCTGAACACTGAAGCTTTCTTT
once,TRBJ1-3,-,TRBV6-1,CASTVGTWDTIYF,TGTGCCAGCACCGTGGGGACCTGGGACACCATATATTTT
-,TRBJ1-4,-,TRBV5-6,CASSLELGTTNEKLFF,TGTGCCAGCAGCTTGGAACTGGGGACAACTAATGAAAAACTGTTTTTT
-,TRBJ1-4,-,TRBV7-9,CATRPRDEKLFF,TGTGCCACCCGGCCCAGGGATGAAAAACTGTTTTTT
-,TRBJ1-1,TRBD1,TRBV11-3,CASNQGAEAFF,TGTGCCAGCAACCAGGGGGCTGAAGCTTTCTTT
few,TRBJ1-2,-,TRBV6-5,CASSPAGNYGYTF,TGTGCCAGCAGCCCCGCGGGGAACTATGGCTACACCTTC
few,TRBJ1-2,-,TRBV30,CAWSLPAGSYGYTF,TGTGCCTGGAGTCTGCCTGCAGGTTCCTATGGCTACACCTTC
-,TRBJ1-1,TRBD1,TRBV19,CASNGQGWNTEAFF,TGTGCCAGTAACGGACAGGGGTGGAACACTGAAGCTTTCTTT
-,TRBJ2-7,-,TRBV7-6,CASSLDPGGATEQYF,TGTGCCAGCAGCTTAGACCCCGGGGGCGCGACCGAGCAGTACTTC
-,TRBJ2-3,-,TRBV18,CASSPGGDTQYF,TGTGCCAGCTCACCGGGTGGAGATACGCAGTATTTT
-,TRBJ2-5,-,TRBV6-5,CASSYSRETQYF,TGTGCCAGCAGTTACTCGAGGGAGACCCAGTACTTC
-,TRBJ1-1,TRBD1,TRBV10-1,CASSLQGTAEAFF,TGCGCCAGCAGTCTACAGGGGACGGCTGAAGCTTTCTTT
-,TRBJ2-7,-,TRBV6-1,CASTPNPRIYEQYF,TGTGCCAGCACTCCAAATCCCCGTATTTACGAGCAGTACTTC
once,TRBJ2-1,TRBD2,TRBV6-1,CASSETSGAAYNEQFF,TGTGCCAGCAGTGAAACAAGCGGGGCGGCCTACAATGAGCAGTTCTTC
-,TRBJ2-1,TRBD2,TRBV7-9,CASSTGLAGGLGSFF,TGTGCCAGCAGCACGGGACTAGCGGGGGGGCTTGGTTCCTTCTTC
-,TRBJ2-3,TRBD2,TRBV5-6,CASSLRLAGGPRDTQYF,TGTGCCAGCAGCCTAAGACTAGCGGGGGGGCCGAGAGATACGCAGTATTTT
-,TRBJ2-5,TRBD1,TRBV10-3,CAISRQGGKTQYF,TGTGCCATCAGTCGACAGGGGGGCAAGACCCAGTACTTC
-,TRBJ2-5,-,TRBV15,CATSNPARGPQETQYF,TGTGCCACCAGCAATCCTGCGCGAGGGCCGCAAGAGACCCAGTACTTC
once,TRBJ2-1,TRBD2,TRBV9,CASSVLSGGANEQFF,TGTGCCAGCAGCGTACTTAGCGGGGGGGCCAATGAGCAGTTCTTC
-,TRBJ2-7,TRBD2,TRBV9,CASSVEAGGSYEQYF,TGTGCCAGCAGCGTCGAGGCGGGGGGCTCCTACGAGCAGTACTTC
-,TRBJ1-5,TRBD1,TRBV27,CASSLTGTGGNQPQHF,TGTGCCAGCAGTTTAACCGGGACAGGGGGCAATCAGCCCCAGCATTTT
-,TRBJ1-1,-,TRBV6-1,CALLRVVNTEAFF,TGTGCCCTCCTTCGAGTAGTGAACACTGAAGCTTTCTTT
-,TRBJ2-5,-,TRBV18,CASSPWGRSLEETQYF,TGTGCCAGCTCACCCTGGGGACGGTCCCTGGAGGAGACCCAGTACTTC
-,TRBJ2-5,-,TRBV18,CASSPLSGKQETQYF,TGTGCCAGCTCACCACTCTCGGGCAAGCAAGAGACCCAGTACTTC
-,TRBJ1-2,-,TRBV5-4,CASSQEVSGSYGYTF,TGTGCCAGCAGCCAAGAGGTGTCAGGAAGCTATGGCTACACCTTC
-,TRBJ2-2,TRBD1,TRBV6-5,CASSWTGVAGELFF,TGTGCCAGCAGTTGGACAGGGGTGGCCGGGGAGCTGTTTTTT
-,TRBJ2-3,TRBD2,TRBV2,CASSERGSTDTQYF,TGTGCCAGCAGTGAGCGGGGGAGCACAGATACGCAGTATTTT
-,TRBJ1-2,-,TRBV28,CASSFAENYGYTF,TGTGCCAGCAGTTTTGCGGAGAACTATGGCTACACCTTC
-,TRBJ2-1,-,TRBV29-1,CSVEGTTVGEQFF,TGCAGCGTTGAAGGGACCACCGTGGGTGAGCAGTTCTTC
-,TRBJ2-7,TRBD1,TRBV30,CAWGQGYEQYF,TGTGCCTGGGGACAGGGCTACGAGCAGTACTTC
-,TRBJ1-6,TRBD1,TRBV9,CASSVSGQSSYNSPLHF,TGTGCCAGCAGCGTGTCGGGACAGAGCTCCTATAATTCACCCCTCCACTTT
few,TRBJ1-6,TRBD1,TRBV9,CASSAGTVKSPLHF,TGTGCCAGCAGCGCTGGGACAGTCAAGTCACCCCTCCACTTT
-,TRBJ1-4,-,TRBV6-1,CASSERDNNEKLFF,TGTGCCAGCAGTGAGCGGGACAACAATGAAAAACTGTTTTTT